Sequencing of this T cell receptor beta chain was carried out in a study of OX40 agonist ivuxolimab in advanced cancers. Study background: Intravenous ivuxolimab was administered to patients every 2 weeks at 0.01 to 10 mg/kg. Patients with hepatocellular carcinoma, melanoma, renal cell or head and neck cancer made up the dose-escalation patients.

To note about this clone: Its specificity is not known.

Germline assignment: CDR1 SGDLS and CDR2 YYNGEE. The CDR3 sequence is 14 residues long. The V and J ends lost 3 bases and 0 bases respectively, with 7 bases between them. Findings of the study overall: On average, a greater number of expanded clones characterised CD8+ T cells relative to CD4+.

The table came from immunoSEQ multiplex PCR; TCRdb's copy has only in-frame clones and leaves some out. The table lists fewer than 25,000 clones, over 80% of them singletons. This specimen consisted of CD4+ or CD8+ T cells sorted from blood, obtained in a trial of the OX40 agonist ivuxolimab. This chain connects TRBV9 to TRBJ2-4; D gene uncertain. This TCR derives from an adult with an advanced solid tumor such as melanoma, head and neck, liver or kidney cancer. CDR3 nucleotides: TGTGCCAGCAGCGCCGGCGCAGCCAAAAACATTCAGTACTTC. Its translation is CASSAGAAKNIQYF. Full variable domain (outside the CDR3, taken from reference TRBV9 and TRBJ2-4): DSGVTQTPKHLITATGQRVTLRCSPRSGDLSVYWYQQSLDQGLQFLIQYYNGEERAKGNILERFSAQQFPDLHSELNLSSLELGDSALYFCASSAGAAKNIQYFGAGTRLSVL.